The 19 T cell receptor beta chains presented below share a single source sample, sequenced in a study of cytomegalovirus exposure and HLA in healthy donors. The primer mix had 60 Vbeta and 13 Jbeta primers. Clones were sequenced by immunoSEQ multiplex PCR, and TCRdb holds only the in-frame ones, with some missing. The data hold about 60,000 clones, with more than 70% observed a single time. Sequenced input: PBMCs. These receptors originate from a man younger than 30 in good health and CMV-seronegative.

This rearrangement joins TRBV7-9 to TRBJ1-4; D gene uncertain. The germline V gene encodes CDR1 SEHNR and CDR2 FQNEAQ (reference sequence). V lost 5 bases to trimming and J lost 6 bases, with 16 bases between them. CDR3 length equals 15 residues. The CDR3 protein is CASSPRGFGDEKLFF. The CDR3 nucleotides are TGTGCCAGCAGCCCCCGGGGATTTGGGGATGAAAAACTGTTTTTT.

The rearrangement links TRBV6-5 to TRBJ1-4; 9 bases are a match to TRBD1. The CDR3 length is 15 residues. Germline V gives CDR1 MNHEY, CDR2 SVGAGI. J gave up 8 bases and V 5 bases, and 9 bases lay outside the gene matches. CDR3 loop: CASSKTGGIREKLFF. Here the CDR3 DNA reads TGTGCCAGCAGTAAAACAGGGGGCATAAGGGAAAAACTGTTTTTT.

This clone was seen a single time. The chain uses TRBV2 and TRBJ2-7; 7 bases agree with TRBD2. After removal of 3 bases from V and 3 bases from J, the junction contained 8 bases not matched to a gene. The CDR3 sequence is 15 residues long. CDR1 and CDR2 (germline): SNHLY, FYNNEI. The CDR3: CASSDFGTGGYEQYF. The DNA for the CDR3 is TGTGCCAGCAGTGACTTTGGAACGGGGGGCTACGAGCAGTACTTC.

The chain is built from TRBV30 and TRBJ2-7, with 10 nucleotides matching TRBD1. Per the germline V gene, CDR1 is GTSNPN and CDR2 is SVGIG (reference sequence). Trimming cost V 5 bases and J 2 bases; bases outside gene matches: 0. The CDR3 length is 12 residues. The CDR3 DNA sequence: TGTGCCTGGGGGACAGGGGCCTACGAGCAGTACTTC. Its protein product is CAWGTGAYEQYF. The whole variable domain, filled in from reference TRBV30 and TRBJ2-7, reads SQTIHQWPATLVQPVGSPLSLECTVEGTSNPNLYWYRQAAGRGLQLLFYSVGIGQISSEVPQNLSASRPQDRQFILSSKKLLLSDSGFYLCAWGTGAYEQYFGPGTRLTVT.

The J gene is TRBJ2-2, the V gene TRBV9; no clear D. This CDR3 is built from 14 residues. V was shortened by 0 bases and J by 1 base, with 4 bases between the two germline ends. In germline, CDR1 is SGDLS, CDR2 YYNGEE. This chain's CDR3 is CASSVGGNTGELFF. For the CDR3, the DNA is TGTGCCAGCAGCGTAGGAGGGAACACCGGGGAGCTGTTTTTT.

The J gene is TRBJ1-6, the V gene TRBV30; D perhaps matches TRBD1 (5 bases). The germline V gene encodes CDR1 GTSNPN and CDR2 SVGIG (reference sequence). V was trimmed by 0 bases and J by 7 bases, leaving 7 bases between them. The CDR3 contains 13 residues. DNA for the CDR3: TGTGCCTGGAGTGTACAGGAGAATTCACCCCTCCACTTT. Protein: CAWSVQENSPLHF.

V usage is TRBV6-5 and J usage is TRBJ1-2; D might be TRBD1 (6 bases). CDR3 length: 15 residues. V lost 5 bases, J lost 3 bases, and 16 bases lay in between. From germline, CDR1 is MNHEY and CDR2 SVGAGI. DNA of the CDR3: TGTGCCAGCAGTAGGCAGGGGAGGGCGGACTATGGCTACACCTTC. This translates into CASSRQGRADYGYTF.

The rearrangement links TRBV30 to TRBJ2-7; the D gene is possibly TRBD1 (5 bases). Trimming left V 5 bases short and J 4 bases short, with 12 bases between. The CDR3 has 12 amino acids. Germline V gene data show CDR1 as GTSNPN and CDR2 as SVGIG (reference sequence). The CDR3 DNA sequence: TGTGCCTGGGCTTCAGGGCCTTACGAGCAGTACTTC. Amino acid sequence: CAWASGPYEQYF.

The CDR3 region has the DNA TGTGCCATCACTTTAGACAGTCTCTATGGCTACACCTTC. This sequence encodes CAITLDSLYGYTF. The chain couples TRBV10-3 to TRBJ1-2; possible D gene TRBD1, 5 bases. V was clipped by 7 bases and J by 4 bases, with 13 bases between them. The V gene's germline CDR1 is ENHRY and CDR2 SYGVKD. The CDR3 spans 13 residues.

The V and J genes are TRBV5-6 and TRBJ2-7; 8 bases are shared with TRBD2. The V segment lost 2 bases and the J segment 0 bases; nucleotides outside the gene matches: 1. The CDR3 is 14 amino acids. Germline assignment: CDR1 SGHDT and CDR2 YYEEEE. CDR3 in amino acids: CASSFGTSSYEQYF. CDR3 sequence (DNA): TGTGCCAGCAGCTTTGGGACTAGCTCCTACGAGCAGTACTTC.

V usage is TRBV12-5 and J usage is TRBJ2-3, with D unresolved. The CDR3 length is 11 residues. With 5 bases removed from V and 2 bases from J, the gap between germline ends came to 2 bases. The germline gives CDR1 LGHNT, CDR2 FRNRAP. CDR3 sequence: CASGHTDTQYF. The CDR3 DNA reads TGTGCTAGTGGTCACACAGATACGCAGTATTTT.

This chain links TRBV30 with TRBJ2-5, with D tentatively TRBD2 (6 bases). Germline assignment: CDR1 GTSNPN and CDR2 SVGIG (reference sequence). V gave up 1 base and J gave up 5 bases, with 14 bases separating them. CDR3 length: 14 amino acids. The CDR3 coding sequence is TGTGCCTGGAGTGGCGGGACTCCGGGGGAGACCCAGTACTTC. It specifies CAWSGGTPGETQYF.

The chain joins TRBV10-1 to TRBJ2-7, with D maybe TRBD1 (6 bases). V lost 4 bases and J 0 bases, leaving 10 bases between the germline ends. Looked up from germline, CDR1 is WNHNN and CDR2 is SYGVQD (reference sequence). The CDR3 length is 14 residues. CDR3 coding DNA: TGCGCCAGCAGTGGGGAACAGGGCTCCTACGAGCAGTACTTC. Translating gives CASSGEQGSYEQYF.

This chain uses TRBV28 with TRBJ2-7, with 12 bases matching TRBD2. CDR3 length: 15 amino acids. Germline CDR1 is MDHEN and CDR2 is SYDVKM. Unmatched junction bases numbered 7, after V lost 6 bases and J lost 4 bases. CDR3 nucleotide sequence: TGTGCCAGCAGCCTGGGACTAGCGGGCATTTACGAGCAGTACTTC. Translation: CASSLGLAGIYEQYF.

The CDR3 spells CASTSGDSHNSPLHF. The CDR3 DNA sequence: TGCGCCAGCACCTCAGGGGACAGCCATAATTCACCCCTCCACTTT. The J gene is TRBJ1-6, the V gene TRBV5-1; 7 nucleotides align to TRBD1. With 6 bases clipped from V and 5 bases from J, the junction kept 8 bases outside the gene matches. This CDR3 comprises 15 residues. CDR1 and CDR2 from the germline V gene are SGHRS and YFSETQ.

This chain joins TRBV27 and TRBJ2-7; possibly TRBD2 for D (6 bases). Germline V gives CDR1 MNHEY, CDR2 SMNVEV (reference sequence). This CDR3 comprises 13 residues. V dropped 6 bases and J dropped 6 bases, with 15 bases sitting between them. The CDR3 coding sequence is TGTGCCAGCAGCTTTTCGGGCGGGGCCGAGCAGTACTTC. Translation gives CASSFSGGAEQYF.

The CDR3 nucleotides are TGTGCCAGCAGCCCCTCCCGGGGCACTGAAGCTTTCTTT. Residues: CASSPSRGTEAFF. V and J are TRBV14 and TRBJ1-1; D not certain. This CDR3 is 13 amino acids long. CDR1 and CDR2 (germline): SGHDN, FVKESK. The V end lost 4 bases, the J end lost 4 bases, and 10 bases lay between the germline ends.

The chain couples TRBV7-3 to TRBJ2-3, with 11 nucleotides matching TRBD2. The J segment lost 1 base and the V segment lost 5 bases, leaving 2 bases of the junction unmatched. The CDR3 contains 15 residues. CDR1 SGHTA and CDR2 FQGTGA come from the germline V gene. CDR3 sequence: CASSRTSGRTDTQYF. The DNA of the CDR3 is TGTGCCAGCAGCCGGACTAGCGGGCGCACAGATACGCAGTATTTT. The full variable domain, in which reference TRBV7-3 and TRBJ2-3 provide the parts outside the CDR3, is GAGVSQTPSNKVTEKGKYVELRCDPISGHTALYWYRQSLGQGPEFLIYFQGTGAADDSGLPNDRFFAVRPEGSVSTLKIQRTERGDSAVYLCASSRTSGRTDTQYFGPGTRLTVL.

CDR3 in amino acids: CASRGLNTGELFF. The CDR3 nucleotides read TGTGCCAGCAGGGGCCTGAACACCGGGGAGCTGTTTTTT. The chain recombines TRBV6-1 with TRBJ2-2; D not resolved. Trimming took 6 bases from V and 1 from J, leaving 6 bases between them. The CDR3 sequence is 13 residues long. Looked up from germline, CDR1 is MNHNS and CDR2 is SASEGT.